This T cell receptor beta chain comes out of a study of T cells in Graves' hyperthyroidism and ophthalmopathy. Study overall: Peripheral blood was collected at initial diagnosis, before any treatment. Study-level results: Blood held most thyroid clonotypes expanded above 0.001 frequency.

Patients with uncontrolled infections, other autoimmune diseases, pregnancy or lactation were excluded. Notes on this clonotype: The antigen is not known.

Trimming cost V 7 bases and J 0 bases; bases outside gene matches: 8. Germline V gene lookup returns CDR1 MNHNS and CDR2 SASEGT. This CDR3 contains 15 residues. Amplified regions were TCR beta CDR3 sequences from RNA transcripts. A first-round RT-PCR of the TCR CDR3 used the HTBI primer set. TCRdb reprocessed the multiplex PCR reads with MiXCR, giving one entry per CDR3 protein. The table has approximately 610,000 distinct CDR3 sequences, under 15% seen once. Input material: blood. This chain links TRBV6-1 with TRBJ2-7; the match to TRBD1 covers 8 bases. This clonotype was sampled from a woman aged 40 to 50 with Graves' ophthalmopathy. CDR3 amino acids: CASNPRGRSSYEQYF. The CDR3 DNA follows: TGTGCCAGCAACCCCAGGGGGCGAAGCTCCTACGAGCAGTACTTC.